This entry features one TCR beta chain sequence. The authors' processing: The assay estimated nucleated cells by amplifying reference gene primers. Clones were read by immunoSEQ multiplex PCR, and TCRdb kept only the in-frame ones, dropping some. V and J calls and clone size are as listed in that table; D and trimming were resolved from the DNA. The table records about 220,000 clones, roughly 84% of them present only once. V lost 3 bases, J lost 3 bases, and 10 bases stayed unmatched. The CDR3 has 16 amino acids. Germline V CDR1 and CDR2: SEHNR, FQNEAQ (reference sequence). These data come from a study of blood T cell repertoires in COVID-19. Study details: There were acute and convalescent COVID-19 samples, and they came from the United States, Italy and Spain.

The source is a man between 45 and 60 years old who had recovered from COVID-19. This chain links TRBV7-9 with TRBJ2-7; TRBD1 matches 8 bases. The material sequenced was peripheral blood. The CDR3 nucleotides are TGTGCCAGCAGCTTCGACAGGGGAATAAGCCTCTACGAGCAGTACTTC. It yields the protein CASSFDRGISLYEQYF.